Each of the 17 T cell receptor beta chains below was sequenced from the same sample in a study of T-cell reconstitution after alpha-beta-depleted transplantation in children. Construction of the TCRbeta library involved unique molecular identifiers. One entry per CDR3 protein, called by TCRdb with MiXCR from the PCR reads. The sample lists about 420,000 distinct CDR3 sequences, 15% to 20% seen once, with 29% in the top ten. Material: PBMCs, mostly from graft donor cells, obtained 360 days after TCRalphabeta/CD19-depleted stem cell transplant. These TCRs come from a boy less than two years old who had a stem cell transplant for Wiskott-Aldrich syndrome, so the T cells may come from the graft donor.

The sample holds many counts of this clonotype. V and J are TRBV12-3 or TRBV12-4 and TRBJ2-2, with D possibly TRBD2 on 6 matching bases. Trimming took 4 bases from V and 4 from J, leaving 16 bases between them. The CDR3 is 16 residues long. Written as DNA, the CDR3 is TGTGCCAGCAGTTCATATTCCGGGAGAGGCACCGGGGAGCTGTTTTTT. Protein product: CASSSYSGRGTGELFF.

The chain recombines TRBV5-5 with TRBJ2-1, with 15 bases aligning to TRBD2. V shed 0 bases and J 9 bases; nucleotides not matched to a gene: 7. The length of the CDR3 is 17 residues. Germline V gene data show CDR1 as SGHKS and CDR2 as YYEKEE (reference sequence). Written as DNA, the CDR3 is TGTGCCAGCAGCTTGGTTCCCGGACTAGCGGGAGGGACTGAGCAGTTCTTC. Amino acids: CASSLVPGLAGGTEQFF.

This clonotype was seen a few times. This chain joins TRBV12-3 or TRBV12-4 and TRBJ1-3; the D is unclear. The germline V and J ends were trimmed by 6 bases and 0 bases, with 12 bases remaining between them. CDR3 length: 15 residues. In DNA form, the CDR3 reads TGTGCCAGCAGGCTGACTCCCGTCTCTGGAAACACCATATATTTT. This gives the protein CASRLTPVSGNTIYF.

The gene calls are TRBV20-1 and TRBJ2-7; D might be TRBD2 (6 bases). Germline lookup yields CDR1 DFQATT and CDR2 SNEGSKA (reference sequence). Trimming left V 2 bases short and J 4 bases short, with 15 bases between. There are 14 residues in the CDR3. This CDR3 is CSARMAGRGYEQYF. The DNA for the CDR3 is TGCAGTGCTAGAATGGCGGGAAGGGGTTACGAGCAGTACTTC.

This clonotype was counted a few times. This chain connects TRBV2 to TRBJ2-1; D gene uncertain. Per the germline V gene, CDR1 is SNHLY and CDR2 is FYNNEI. The germline V and J ends were trimmed by 6 bases and 3 bases, with 6 bases remaining between them. There are 12 residues in the CDR3. CDR3 DNA sequence: TGTGCCAGCAGAGCTGGCTACAATGAGCAGTTCTTC. This translates into CASRAGYNEQFF.

This clonotype was picked up a small number of times. This sequence joins TRBV29-1 and TRBJ2-1; 13 nucleotides align to TRBD2. V lost 6 bases to trimming and J lost 6 bases; unmatched junction nucleotides: 5. This CDR3 is 14 amino acids long. Germline CDR1 and CDR2: SQVTM and ANQGSEA. The CDR3 protein is CSVLRTSGGNEQFF. DNA of the CDR3: TGCAGCGTCCTCCGGACTAGCGGGGGCAATGAGCAGTTCTTC.

This chain joins TRBV5-5 and TRBJ2-5; 7 bases fit TRBD1. The germline V gene encodes CDR1 SGHKS and CDR2 YYEKEE (reference sequence). Losses at the gene ends were 4 bases for V and 5 bases for J; bases not matched to a gene: 14. The CDR3 loop spans 16 amino acids. CDR3 sequence: CASSRRSTTGEETQYF. Here the CDR3 DNA reads TGTGCCAGCAGCAGAAGATCGACCACAGGGGAGGAGACCCAGTACTTC.

The V gene is TRBV10-3, the J gene TRBJ1-1; D is unclear. This CDR3 has 15 amino acids. Trimming shortened V by 4 bases and J by 2 bases, and 14 bases separated the two germline ends. Germline loops: CDR1 ENHRY, CDR2 SYGVKD. CDR3 residues: CAISGRAGGNTEAFF. The DNA of the CDR3 is TGTGCCATCAGTGGTCGCGCGGGCGGAAACACTGAAGCTTTCTTT.

V gene TRBV21-1 combines with J gene TRBJ2-7; the D call TRBD1 from the table was never checked on the DNA. TRBV21-1 is deemed a pseudogene. The CDR3 contains 13 residues. The CDR3 DNA follows: TGTGCCAGCAGGCTGACAGGGTACTACGAGCAGTACTTC. As protein: CASRLTGYYEQYF.

The V and J genes are TRBV14 and TRBJ2-2, with 10 bases matching TRBD2. The V gene end was trimmed by 2 bases and the J gene end by 6 bases; junction bases not matched to a gene: 3. Per the germline V gene, CDR1 is SGHDN and CDR2 is FVKESK. The CDR3 spans 15 residues. CDR3 region: CASSQRLAGAGELFF. As DNA, the CDR3 is TGTGCCAGCAGCCAACGACTAGCGGGTGCCGGGGAGCTGTTTTTT.

DNA for the CDR3: TGTGCCAGCAGCCAAGAAGGACTAGCGGGAGTACCGGGGGAGCTGTTTTTT. Its protein product is CASSQEGLAGVPGELFF. V is TRBV3-1 and J is TRBJ2-2; the match to TRBD2 covers 13 bases. The V and J ends lost 0 bases and 8 bases, in that order; junction bases with no gene match: 6. The CDR3 consists of 17 residues. CDR1 and CDR2 from the germline V gene are LGHDT and YNNKEL (reference sequence).

The V gene is TRBV3-1, the J gene TRBJ1-6; D call uncertain. Germline loops: CDR1 LGHDT, CDR2 YNNKEL (reference sequence). The CDR3 covers 13 residues. Between the trimmed V and J ends, which lost 11 bases and 9 bases, there was a span of 17 bases. The CDR3 reads CASCQYAGSPLHF. In DNA form, the CDR3 reads TGTGCCTCCTGCCAGTACGCGGGTTCACCCCTCCACTTT.

The chain uses TRBV12-3 or TRBV12-4 and TRBJ1-6; D is possibly TRBD1 (5 bases). The CDR3 sequence is 15 residues long. Trimming took off 1 base at V and 10 bases at J, with 14 bases between the two ends. The CDR3 region is CASSLGGQGRSPLHF. The CDR3 nucleotides read TGTGCCAGCAGTTTAGGAGGGCAGGGCAGATCACCCCTCCACTTT.

This clonotype has only a few counts. The V call is TRBV4-2, the J call TRBJ2-7; D uncertain. CDR3 length: 14 residues. Germline V gene data show CDR1 as LGHNA and CDR2 as YNFKEQ. V was cut by 0 bases and J by 0 bases, with 6 bases left in between. The CDR3 bases are TGTGCCAGCAGCCAAGAGGCCCACTCCTACGAGCAGTACTTC. Protein product: CASSQEAHSYEQYF.

The V and J genes are TRBV28 and TRBJ2-5; 7 bases are shared with TRBD2. Trimming at V came to 6 bases and at J to 5 bases, leaving 6 bases not matched to a gene. The length of the CDR3 is 13 residues. Germline V gives CDR1 MDHEN, CDR2 SYDVKM. The CDR3 nucleotides are TGTGCCAGCAGACCGGGGGGTGCTGAGACCCAGTACTTC. Translating gives CASRPGGAETQYF.

This chain uses TRBV12-3 or TRBV12-4 with TRBJ2-5; a possible D gene is TRBD1 (6 bases). V was pared by 5 bases and J by 1 base, with 11 bases between. The CDR3 has 14 residues. This CDR3 reads CASSPRQVQETQYF. The CDR3 bases are TGTGCCAGCAGTCCTAGACAGGTCCAAGAGACCCAGTACTTC.

This clonotype has more than one count but fewer than ten. J is TRBJ2-5 and V is TRBV5-1, with no clear D. Germline values: CDR1 SGHRS, CDR2 YFSETQ. The CDR3 length is 14 residues. V lost 3 bases to trimming and J lost 4 bases, with 13 bases between them. CDR3 loop: CASSSLPQLETQYF. CDR3 coding DNA: TGCGCCAGCAGCTCCCTGCCCCAGTTAGAGACCCAGTACTTC.